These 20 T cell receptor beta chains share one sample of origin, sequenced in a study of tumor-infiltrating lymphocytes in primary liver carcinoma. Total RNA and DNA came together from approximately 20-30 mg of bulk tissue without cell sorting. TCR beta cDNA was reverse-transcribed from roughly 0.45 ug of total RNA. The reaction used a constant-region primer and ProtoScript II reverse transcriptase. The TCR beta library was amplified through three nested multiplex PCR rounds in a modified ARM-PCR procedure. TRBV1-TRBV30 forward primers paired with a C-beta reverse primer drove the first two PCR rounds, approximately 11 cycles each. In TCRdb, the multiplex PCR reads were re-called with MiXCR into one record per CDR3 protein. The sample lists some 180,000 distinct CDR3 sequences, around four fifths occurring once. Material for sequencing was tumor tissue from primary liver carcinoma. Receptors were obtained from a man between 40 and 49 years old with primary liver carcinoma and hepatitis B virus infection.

DNA for the CDR3: TGCAGCGTTTCCAGGGGATATGGCTACACCTTC. This encodes CSVSRGYGYTF. This sequence joins TRBV29-1 and TRBJ1-2; TRBD1 might be the D (6 bases). The CDR3 spans 11 residues. The ends were cut back, 5 bases at V and 5 bases at J, with 9 bases in the middle. The germline V gene encodes CDR1 SQVTM and CDR2 ANQGSEA. Combining the CDR3 with reference TRBV29-1 and TRBJ1-2 gives the whole variable domain SAVISQKPSRDICQRGTSLTIQCQVDSQVTMMFWYRQQPGQSLTLIATANQGSEATYESGFVIDKFPISRPNLTFSTLTVSNMSPEDSSIYLCSVSRGYGYTFGSGTRLTVV.

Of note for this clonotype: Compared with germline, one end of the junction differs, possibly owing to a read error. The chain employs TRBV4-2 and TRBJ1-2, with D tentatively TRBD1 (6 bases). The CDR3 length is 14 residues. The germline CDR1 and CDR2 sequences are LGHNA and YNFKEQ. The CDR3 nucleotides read TGTCCCAGCAGCCAAGAATGGACAGATGATGGCTACACTTTC. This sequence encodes CPSSQEWTDDGYTF.

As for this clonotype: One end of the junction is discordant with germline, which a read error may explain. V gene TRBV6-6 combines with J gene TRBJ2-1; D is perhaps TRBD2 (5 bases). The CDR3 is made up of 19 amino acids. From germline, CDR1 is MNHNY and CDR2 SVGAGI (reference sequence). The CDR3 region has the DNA TGTGCCAGCAATTACTCATTAGCAGGAGGATCGAGCTCCTACATTGAGCAGTTCTTC. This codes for CASNYSLAGGSSSYIEQFF.

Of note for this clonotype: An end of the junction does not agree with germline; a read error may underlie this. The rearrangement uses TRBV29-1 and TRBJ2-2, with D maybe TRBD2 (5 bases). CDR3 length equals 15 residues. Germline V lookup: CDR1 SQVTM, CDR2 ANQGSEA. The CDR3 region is CSVGSSATNTGELFF. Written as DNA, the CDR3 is TGCAGCGTTGGGAGTAGCGCGACGAACACCGGGGAGTTGTTTTTT.

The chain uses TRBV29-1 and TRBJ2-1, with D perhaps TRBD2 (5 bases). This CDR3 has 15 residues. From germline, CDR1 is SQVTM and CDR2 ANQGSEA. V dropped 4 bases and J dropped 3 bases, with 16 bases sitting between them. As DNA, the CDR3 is TGCAGCGTTGGACTATCGAGAGGATTCTACAATGAGCAGTTCTTC. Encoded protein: CSVGLSRGFYNEQFF.

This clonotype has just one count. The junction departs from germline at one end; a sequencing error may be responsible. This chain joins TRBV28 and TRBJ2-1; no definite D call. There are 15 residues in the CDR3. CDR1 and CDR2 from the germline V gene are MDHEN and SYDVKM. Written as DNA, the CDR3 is TGTGCCTGCAGTCCGTACACGAGCTCCTACAATGAGCAGTTCTTC. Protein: CACSPYTSSYNEQFF. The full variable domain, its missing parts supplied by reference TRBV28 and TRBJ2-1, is DVKVTQSSRYLVKRTGEKVFLECVQDMDHENMFWYRQDPGLGLRLIYFSYDVKMKEKGDIPEGYSVSREKKERFSLILESASTNQTSMYLCACSPYTSSYNEQFFGPGTRLTVL.

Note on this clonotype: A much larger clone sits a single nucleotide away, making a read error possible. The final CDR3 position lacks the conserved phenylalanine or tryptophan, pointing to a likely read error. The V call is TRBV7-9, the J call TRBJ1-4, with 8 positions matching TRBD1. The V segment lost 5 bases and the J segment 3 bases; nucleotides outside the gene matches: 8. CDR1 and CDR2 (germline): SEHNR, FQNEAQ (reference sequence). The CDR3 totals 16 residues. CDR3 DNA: TGTGCCAGCAGCCTCAACCGGGACAGGCCTAATGAAAAACTGTTTTCT. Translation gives CASSLNRDRPNEKLFS.

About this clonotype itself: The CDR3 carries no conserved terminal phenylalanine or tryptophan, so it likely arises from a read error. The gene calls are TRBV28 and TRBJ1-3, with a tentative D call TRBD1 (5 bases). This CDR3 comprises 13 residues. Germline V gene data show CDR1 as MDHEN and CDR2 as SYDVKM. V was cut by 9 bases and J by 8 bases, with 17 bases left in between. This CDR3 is CASSLSGRDTIYS. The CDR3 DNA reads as TGTGCCAGTAGTCTTTCAGGGAGAGACACCATATATTCT.

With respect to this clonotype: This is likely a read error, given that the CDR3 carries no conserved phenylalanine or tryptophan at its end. Here the CDR3 DNA reads TGTGCCAGCAGCCAAAACTCCCCGAGTAGCGGGAGGAAACGCGAGCAGTACTTA. Its translation is CASSQNSPSSGRKREQYL. This rearrangement joins TRBV4-2 to TRBJ2-7; TRBD2 aligns across 10 bases. This CDR3 has 18 amino acids. V was clipped by 2 bases and J by 6 bases; unmatched bases: 16. Germline CDR1 and CDR2: LGHNA and YNFKEQ.

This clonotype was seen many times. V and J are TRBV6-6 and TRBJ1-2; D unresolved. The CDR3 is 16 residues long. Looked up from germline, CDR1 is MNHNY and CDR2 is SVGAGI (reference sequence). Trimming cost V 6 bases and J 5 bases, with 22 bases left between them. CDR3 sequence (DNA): TGTGCCAGCAGCGAAGGTCCGGCCGGAGGAGGATATGGCTACACCTTC. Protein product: CASSEGPAGGGYGYTF.

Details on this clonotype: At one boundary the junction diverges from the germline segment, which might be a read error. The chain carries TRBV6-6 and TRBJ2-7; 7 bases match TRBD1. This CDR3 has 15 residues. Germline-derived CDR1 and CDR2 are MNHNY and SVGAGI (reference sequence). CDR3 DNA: TGTGCCAGCAGTCCGCGACAGGGACCATTCTACAAGCAGTACTTC. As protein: CASSPRQGPFYKQYF.

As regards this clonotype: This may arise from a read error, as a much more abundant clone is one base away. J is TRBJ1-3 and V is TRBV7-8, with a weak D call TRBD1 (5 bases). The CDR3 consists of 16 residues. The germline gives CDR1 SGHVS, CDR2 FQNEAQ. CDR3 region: CASSEQEAPKGSTIYF. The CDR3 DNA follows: TGTGCCAGCAGCGAACAGGAGGCTCCGAAAGGAAGCACCATATATTTT.

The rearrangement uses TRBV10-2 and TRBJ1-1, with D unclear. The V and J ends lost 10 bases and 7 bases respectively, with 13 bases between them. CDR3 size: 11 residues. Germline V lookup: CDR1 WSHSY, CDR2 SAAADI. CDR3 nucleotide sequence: TGCGCCAACATCCACCTCAATGAAGCTTTCTTT. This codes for CANIHLNEAFF.

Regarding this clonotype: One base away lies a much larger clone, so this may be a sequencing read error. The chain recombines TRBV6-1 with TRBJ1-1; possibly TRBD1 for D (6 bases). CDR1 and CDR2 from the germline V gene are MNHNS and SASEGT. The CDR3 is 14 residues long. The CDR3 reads CVSRGRSMNTEAFF. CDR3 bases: TGTGTCAGCAGGGGACGGTCTATGAACACTGAAGCTTTCTTT.

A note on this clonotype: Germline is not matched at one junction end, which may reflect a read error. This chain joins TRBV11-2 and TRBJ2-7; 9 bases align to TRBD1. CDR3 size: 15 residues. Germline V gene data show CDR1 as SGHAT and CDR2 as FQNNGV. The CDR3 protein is CASSLRWTGENGQQF. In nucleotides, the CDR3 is TGTGCCAGCAGCTTACGATGGACAGGGGAAAACGGGCAGCAGTTC.

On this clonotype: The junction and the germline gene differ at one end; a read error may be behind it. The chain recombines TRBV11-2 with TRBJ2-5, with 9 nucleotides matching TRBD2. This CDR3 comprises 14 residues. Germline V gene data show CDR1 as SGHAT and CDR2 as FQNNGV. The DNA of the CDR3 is TGTGTCAGCACCCGAGCGGGAGGACAAGAGATCCAGTACTTC. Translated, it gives CVSTRAGGQEIQYF.

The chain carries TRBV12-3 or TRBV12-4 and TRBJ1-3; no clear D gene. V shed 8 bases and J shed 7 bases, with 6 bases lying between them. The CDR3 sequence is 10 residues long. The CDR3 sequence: CASLVNTIYF. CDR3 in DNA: TGTGCCAGCTTGGTGAACACCATATATTTT.

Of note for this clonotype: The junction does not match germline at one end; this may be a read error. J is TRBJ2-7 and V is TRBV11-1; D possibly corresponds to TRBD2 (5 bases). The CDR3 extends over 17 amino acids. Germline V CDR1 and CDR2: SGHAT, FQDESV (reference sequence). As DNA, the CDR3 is TGTGCCAGCAGCTTAGGGCCGGCGGGTGAAACCTCGTACGATCAGTACTTC. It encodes CASSLGPAGETSYDQYF.

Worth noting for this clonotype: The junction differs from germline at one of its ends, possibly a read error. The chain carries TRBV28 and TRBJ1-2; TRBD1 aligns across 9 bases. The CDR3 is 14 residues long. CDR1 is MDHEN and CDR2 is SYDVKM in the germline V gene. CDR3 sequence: CASTYTGGVNGYTF. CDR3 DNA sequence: TGTGCCAGCACCTATACAGGGGGCGTTAATGGTTACACCTTC.

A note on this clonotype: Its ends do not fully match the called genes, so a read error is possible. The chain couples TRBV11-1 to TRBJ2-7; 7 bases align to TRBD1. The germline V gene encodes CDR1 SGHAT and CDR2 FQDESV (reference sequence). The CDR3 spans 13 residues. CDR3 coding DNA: TGCAAAAGCAGGGGGAAGCGATCCTACGAGCGGTACTTC. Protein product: CKSRGKRSYERYF.